Following are 19 T cell receptor beta chains from one sample sequenced in a study of spatial heterogeneity in lung cancer. Their cognate antigens are unknown. TCRdb re-called the 5' RACE reads through MiXCR, storing one row per CDR3 protein. This table has around 2,600 distinct CDR3 sequences, 5.5% appearing once. Study-wide results and caveats: How many expanded intratumoral alpha and beta TCRs were present tracked the tumor mutation count, which was a count of nonsynonymous mutations.

The time point here: sample taken at primary tumor resection. The sequenced sample was lung tumor tissue, obtained at surgery. The origin of the receptors is a male donor with early-stage non-small cell lung cancer.

This clonotype was observed many times. The chain recombines TRBV6-2 or TRBV6-3 with TRBJ2-5; D not resolved. The length of the CDR3 is 14 residues. V lost 2 bases and J 5 bases, leaving 12 bases between the germline ends. The germline CDR1 and CDR2 sequences are MNHEY and SVGEGT. The CDR3 loop is CASSYVGFGETQYF. CDR3 sequence (DNA): TGTGCCAGCAGTTACGTCGGGTTTGGGGAGACCCAGTACTTC.

Sample share makes this clonotype medium-sized. This chain uses TRBV9 with TRBJ2-6; no firm D call. With 3 bases removed from V and 1 base from J, the gap between germline ends came to 11 bases. The CDR3 covers 16 residues. In germline, CDR1 is SGDLS, CDR2 YYNGEE. CDR3: CASSGPGWSGANVLTF. CDR3 nucleotides: TGTGCCAGCAGCGGCCCAGGCTGGTCTGGGGCCAACGTCCTGACTTTC.

This clonotype is medium-sized (0.01 to 0.1%) in the sample. The V and J genes are TRBV13 and TRBJ1-6; 8 bases fit TRBD1. V gave up 6 bases and J gave up 4 bases; unmatched junction bases: 8. The CDR3 has 16 residues. The germline V gene encodes CDR1 PRHDT and CDR2 FYEKMQ (reference sequence). The CDR3 DNA follows: TGTGCCAGCAGGGCCTTAGGACAGGGTTATAATTCACCCCTCCACTTT. This gives the protein CASRALGQGYNSPLHF.

This clonotype is medium-sized in the sample. The J gene is TRBJ2-7, the V gene TRBV5-1; possibly TRBD1 or TRBD2 for D (7 bases each). Germline-derived CDR1 and CDR2 are SGHRS and YFSETQ. The CDR3 spans 13 residues. The ends were cut back, 3 bases at V and 4 bases at J, with 11 bases in the middle. The CDR3 loop is CASSWEGAYEQYF. The DNA of the CDR3 is TGCGCCAGCAGCTGGGAGGGGGCTTACGAGCAGTACTTC.

By share, this clonotype ranks as medium-sized. This chain links TRBV7-6 with TRBJ2-5; D ambiguous. The CDR3 loop spans 13 amino acids. Germline CDR1 reads SGHVS; CDR2 reads FNYEAQ. Between the trimmed V and J ends, which lost 3 bases and 10 bases, there was a span of 15 bases. As DNA, the CDR3 is TGTGCCAGCAGCTTGGGGATTGGTGGTGGCCAGTACTTC. Protein product: CASSLGIGGGQYF.

In its sample, this clonotype ranks as medium-sized (0.01 to 0.1%). The chain joins TRBV20-1 to TRBJ1-2; 10 nucleotides agree with TRBD1. Germline V gene sequence: CDR1 DFQATT, CDR2 SNEGSKA (reference sequence). The CDR3 runs to 13 residues. J was trimmed by 5 bases and V by 0 bases; bases with no gene match: 0. The CDR3 region is CSAREGQGYGYTF. In DNA form, the CDR3 reads TGCAGTGCTAGAGAGGGACAGGGGTATGGCTACACCTTC.

The table lists this clonotype with many counts. The chain uses TRBV7-9 and TRBJ2-5, with a possible D match to TRBD1 (5 bases). This CDR3 comprises 16 residues. V was pared by 2 bases and J by 7 bases, with 20 bases between. Per the germline V gene, CDR1 is SEHNR and CDR2 is FQNEAQ (reference sequence). The CDR3 DNA sequence: TGTGCCAGCAGCTTAATATTAGGGCCATCAAGGGGGACCCAGTACTTC. This codes for CASSLILGPSRGTQYF.

In this sample, this clonotype is medium-sized. The V gene is TRBV21-1, the J gene TRBJ1-5. TRBV21-1 is given as a pseudogene. CDR3 length equals 12 residues. CDR3 protein: CASSKLGQPQHF. The CDR3 DNA reads TGTGCCAGCAGCAAATTGGGTCAGCCCCAGCATTTT.

By its share, this clonotype is large. The V call is TRBV20-1, the J call TRBJ1-1; TRBD1 is a possible D gene (6 bases). Germline V gene data show CDR1 as DFQATT and CDR2 as SNEGSKA (reference sequence). CDR3 length: 14 amino acids. Trimming stripped 3 bases from V and 5 bases from J, with 16 bases between. The CDR3 coding sequence is TGCAGTGCTAGGGTCAGGGGACTCCCGACTGAAGCTTTCTTT. Protein sequence: CSARVRGLPTEAFF.

The rearrangement joins TRBV28 to TRBJ2-7; perhaps D is TRBD1 or TRBD2 (5 bases each). This CDR3 contains 14 residues. Germline V CDR1 and CDR2: MDHEN, SYDVKM. V lost 3 bases and J 5 bases, leaving 14 bases between the germline ends. This chain's CDR3 is CASSLGEWRHEQYF. The CDR3 DNA reads TGTGCCAGCAGTTTGGGGGAGTGGAGGCACGAGCAGTACTTC.

This clonotype is judged medium-sized (0.01 to 0.1%). The chain combines TRBV12-3 or TRBV12-4 with TRBJ1-4; a weak D match, TRBD1 (5 bases). The CDR3 length is 14 residues. Trimming shortened V by 0 bases and J by 8 bases, and 10 bases separated the two germline ends. The CDR3 protein is CASSLAQGDEKLFF. CDR3 coding DNA: TGTGCCAGCAGTTTAGCCCAAGGGGACGAAAAACTGTTTTTT.

At least ten counts were recorded for this clonotype. Relative to the germline gene, one junction end is altered; a read error may explain this. The chain combines TRBV7-6 with TRBJ2-6; D gene unclear. CDR1 is SGHVS, CDR2 FNYEAQ, per germline. This CDR3 spans 15 amino acids. CDR3 amino acids: CTSSLGSAGANVLTF. Here the CDR3 DNA reads TGTACCAGCAGCCTCGGATCGGCTGGGGCCAACGTCCTGACTTTC.

This clonotype was seen many times. This chain joins TRBV2 and TRBJ2-5; 9 bases line up with TRBD1. Germline V gene data show CDR1 as SNHLY and CDR2 as FYNNEI. With 11 bases clipped from V and 1 base from J, the junction kept 11 bases outside the gene matches. The CDR3 is 15 residues long. The DNA for the CDR3 is TGTGCCGGAGAGGGGGGGACAGGGATCCAAGAGACCCAGTACTTC. Its translation is CAGEGGTGIQETQYF.

By share, this clonotype ranks as medium-sized. V is TRBV7-8 and J is TRBJ2-1, with D unclear. The ends were cut back, 1 base at V and 8 bases at J, with 3 bases in the middle. CDR1 is SGHVS, CDR2 FQNEAQ, per germline. This CDR3 has 11 residues. In DNA form, the CDR3 reads TGTGCCAGCAGCTTAGAAGATGAGCAGTTCTTC. It encodes CASSLEDEQFF.

The chain has TRBV30 and TRBJ2-7; no clear D. V shed 5 bases and J shed 2 bases, with 7 bases lying between them. CDR1 and CDR2 (germline): GTSNPN, SVGIG (reference sequence). The CDR3 is 11 residues long. The CDR3 loop is CAWDAAYEQYF. The CDR3, as DNA: TGTGCCTGGGACGCAGCCTACGAGCAGTACTTC.

This clonotype was detected many times. The chain couples TRBV7-9 to TRBJ2-3; TRBD1 aligns across 7 bases. CDR1 and CDR2 from the germline V gene are SEHNR and FQNEAQ (reference sequence). This CDR3 contains 15 residues. J lost 3 bases, V lost 5 bases, and 8 bases had no gene match. This CDR3 reads CASSRGGTETDTQYF. CDR3 in DNA: TGTGCCAGCAGCCGTGGTGGGACAGAGACAGATACGCAGTATTTT. The variable domain in full, with the rest retrieved from reference TRBV7-9 and TRBJ2-3, is DTGVSQNPRHKITKRGQNVTFRCDPISEHNRLYWYRQTLGQGPEFLTYFQNEAQLEKSRLLSDRFSAERPKGSFSTLEIQRTEQGDSAMYLCASSRGGTETDTQYFGPGTRLTVL.

In this sample, this clonotype is medium-sized. The CDR3 nucleotides read TGCGCCAGCAGCTGGACAACTCAAGAGACCCAGTACTTC. This encodes CASSWTTQETQYF. The chain joins TRBV5-1 to TRBJ2-5; possible D gene TRBD1, 5 bases. CDR3 length equals 13 residues. Per the germline V gene, CDR1 is SGHRS and CDR2 is YFSETQ. Trimming shortened V by 3 bases and J by 2 bases, and 8 bases separated the two germline ends.

In this sample, this clonotype is medium-sized (0.01 to 0.1%). V is TRBV6-2 or TRBV6-3 and J is TRBJ2-2; D is unclear. CDR1 is MNHEY and CDR2 is SVGEGT in the germline V gene. This CDR3 comprises 15 residues. Trimming cost V 5 bases and J 4 bases, with 14 bases left between them. The CDR3 region has the DNA TGTGCCAGCAGTCCGGTCCACTCTGGCACCGGGGAGCTGTTTTTT. Protein sequence: CASSPVHSGTGELFF.

This clonotype occurred a few times. This chain uses TRBV5-1 with TRBJ2-1; tentatively, D is TRBD1 or TRBD2 (5 bases each). V was pared by 6 bases and J by 1 base, with 14 bases between. CDR1 and CDR2 from the germline V gene are SGHRS and YFSETQ. CDR3 length: 15 amino acids. The DNA of the CDR3 is TGCGCCAGCAATATGGGGGAGTTATCCTACAATGAGCAGTTCTTC. It specifies CASNMGELSYNEQFF.